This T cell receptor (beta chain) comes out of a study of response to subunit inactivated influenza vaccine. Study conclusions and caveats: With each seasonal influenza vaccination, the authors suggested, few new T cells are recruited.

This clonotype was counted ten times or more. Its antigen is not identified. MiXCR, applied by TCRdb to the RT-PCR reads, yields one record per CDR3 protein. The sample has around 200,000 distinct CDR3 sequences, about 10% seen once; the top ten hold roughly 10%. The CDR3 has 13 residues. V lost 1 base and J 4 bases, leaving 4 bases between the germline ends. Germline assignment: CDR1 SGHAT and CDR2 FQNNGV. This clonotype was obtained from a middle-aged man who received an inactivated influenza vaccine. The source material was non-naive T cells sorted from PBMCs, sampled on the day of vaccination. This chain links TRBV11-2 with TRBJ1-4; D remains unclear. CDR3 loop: CASSLGLNEKLFF. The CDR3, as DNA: TGTGCCAGCAGCTTAGGCCTTAATGAAAAACTGTTTTTT.